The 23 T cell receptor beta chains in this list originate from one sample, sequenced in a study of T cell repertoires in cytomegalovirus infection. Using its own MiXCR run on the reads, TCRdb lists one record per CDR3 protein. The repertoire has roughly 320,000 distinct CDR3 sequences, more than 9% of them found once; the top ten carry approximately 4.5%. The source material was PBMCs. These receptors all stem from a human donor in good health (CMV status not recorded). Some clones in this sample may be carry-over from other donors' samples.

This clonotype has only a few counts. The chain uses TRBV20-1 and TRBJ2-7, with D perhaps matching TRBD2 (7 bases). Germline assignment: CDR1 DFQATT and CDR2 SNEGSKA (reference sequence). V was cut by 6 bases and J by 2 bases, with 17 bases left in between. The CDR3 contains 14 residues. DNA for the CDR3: TGCAGTGCCCAAGGGGGAGGGAGCACCTACGAGCAGTACTTC. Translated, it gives CSAQGGGSTYEQYF.

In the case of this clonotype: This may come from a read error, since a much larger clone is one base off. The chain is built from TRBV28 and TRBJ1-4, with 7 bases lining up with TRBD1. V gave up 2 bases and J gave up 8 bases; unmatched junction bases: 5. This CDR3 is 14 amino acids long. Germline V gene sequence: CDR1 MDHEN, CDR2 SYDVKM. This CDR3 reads CASSLDRVDEKLFF. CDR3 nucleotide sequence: TGTGCCAGCAGTTTAGACAGGGTGGACGAAAAACTGTTTTTT.

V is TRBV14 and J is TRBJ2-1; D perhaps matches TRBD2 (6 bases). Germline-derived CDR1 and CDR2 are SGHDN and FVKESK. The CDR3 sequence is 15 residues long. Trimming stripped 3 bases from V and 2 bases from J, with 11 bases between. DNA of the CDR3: TGTGCCAGCAGCCAGGTGAGGGAGGCCTACAATGAGCAGTTCTTC. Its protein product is CASSQVREAYNEQFF. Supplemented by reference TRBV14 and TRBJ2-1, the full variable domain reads EAGVTQFPSHSVIEKGQTVTLRCDPISGHDNLYWYRRVMGKEIKFLLHFVKESKQDESGMPNNRFLAERTGGTYSTLKVQPAELEDSGVYFCASSQVREAYNEQFFGPGTRLTVL.

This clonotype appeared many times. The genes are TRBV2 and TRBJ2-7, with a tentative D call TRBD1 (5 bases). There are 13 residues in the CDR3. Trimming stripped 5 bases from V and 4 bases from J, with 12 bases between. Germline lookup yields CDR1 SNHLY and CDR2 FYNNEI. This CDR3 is CASSHQGAYEQYF. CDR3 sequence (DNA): TGTGCCAGCAGTCACCAAGGGGCTTACGAGCAGTACTTC.

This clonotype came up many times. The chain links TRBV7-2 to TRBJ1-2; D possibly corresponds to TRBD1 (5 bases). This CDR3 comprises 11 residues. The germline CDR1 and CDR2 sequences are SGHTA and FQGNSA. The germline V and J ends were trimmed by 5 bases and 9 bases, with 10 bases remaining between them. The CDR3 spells CASSNRNRYTF. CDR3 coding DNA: TGTGCCAGCAGCAACAGGAACCGCTACACCTTC.

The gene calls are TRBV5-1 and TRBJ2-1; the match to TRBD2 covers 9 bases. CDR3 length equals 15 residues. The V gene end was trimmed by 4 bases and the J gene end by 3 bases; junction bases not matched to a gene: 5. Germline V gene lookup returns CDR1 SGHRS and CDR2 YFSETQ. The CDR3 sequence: CASSVSGGRYNEQFF. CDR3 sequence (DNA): TGCGCCAGCAGCGTTAGCGGGGGCCGCTACAATGAGCAGTTCTTC.

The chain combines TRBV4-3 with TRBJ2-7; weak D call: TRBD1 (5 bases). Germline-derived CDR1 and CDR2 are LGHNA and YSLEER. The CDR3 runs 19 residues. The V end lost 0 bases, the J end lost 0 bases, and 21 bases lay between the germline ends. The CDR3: CASSQDLSFGSGSSYEQYF. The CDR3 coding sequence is TGCGCCAGCAGCCAAGATCTTTCCTTTGGGTCAGGGTCCTCCTACGAGCAGTACTTC.

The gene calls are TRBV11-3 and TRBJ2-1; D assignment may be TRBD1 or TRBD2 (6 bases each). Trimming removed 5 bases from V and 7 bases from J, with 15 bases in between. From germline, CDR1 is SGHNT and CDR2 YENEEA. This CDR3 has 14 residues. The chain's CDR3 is CASSPGGQGNEQFF. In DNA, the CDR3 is TGTGCCAGCAGCCCTGGGGGGCAGGGGAATGAGCAGTTCTTC.

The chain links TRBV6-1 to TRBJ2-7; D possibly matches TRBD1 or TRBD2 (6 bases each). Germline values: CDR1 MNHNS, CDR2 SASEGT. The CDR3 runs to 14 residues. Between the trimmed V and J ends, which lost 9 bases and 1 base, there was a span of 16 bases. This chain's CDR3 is CARGGFRGSYEQYF. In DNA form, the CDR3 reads TGTGCCAGAGGGGGGTTTAGGGGATCCTACGAGCAGTACTTC.

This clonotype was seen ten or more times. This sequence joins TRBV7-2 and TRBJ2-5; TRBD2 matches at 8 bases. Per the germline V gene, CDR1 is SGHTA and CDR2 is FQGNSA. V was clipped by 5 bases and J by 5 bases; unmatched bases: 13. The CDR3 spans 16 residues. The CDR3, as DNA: TGTGCCAGCAGCGCCACGGGGGGGGCCTGGATGGAGACCCAGTACTTC. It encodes CASSATGGAWMETQYF.

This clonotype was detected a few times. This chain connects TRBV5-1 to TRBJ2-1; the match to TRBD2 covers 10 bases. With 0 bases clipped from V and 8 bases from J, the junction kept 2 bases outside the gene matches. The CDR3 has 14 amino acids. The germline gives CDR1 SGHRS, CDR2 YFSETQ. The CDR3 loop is CASSLEAGGHEQFF. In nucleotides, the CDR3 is TGCGCCAGCAGCTTGGAAGCGGGGGGGCATGAGCAGTTCTTC.

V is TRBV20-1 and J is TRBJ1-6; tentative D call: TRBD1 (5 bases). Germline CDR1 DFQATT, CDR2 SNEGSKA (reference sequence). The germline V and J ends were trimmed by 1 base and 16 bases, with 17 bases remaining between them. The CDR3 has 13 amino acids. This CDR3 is CSARVLQGELLHF. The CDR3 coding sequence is TGCAGTGCTAGAGTCCTCCAGGGCGAACTTCTCCACTTT.

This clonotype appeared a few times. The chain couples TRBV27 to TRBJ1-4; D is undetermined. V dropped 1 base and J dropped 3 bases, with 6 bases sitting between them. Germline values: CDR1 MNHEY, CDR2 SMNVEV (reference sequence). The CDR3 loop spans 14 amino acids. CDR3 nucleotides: TGTGCCAGCAGTTTATGGGCTCCTAATGAAAAACTGTTTTTT. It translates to CASSLWAPNEKLFF.

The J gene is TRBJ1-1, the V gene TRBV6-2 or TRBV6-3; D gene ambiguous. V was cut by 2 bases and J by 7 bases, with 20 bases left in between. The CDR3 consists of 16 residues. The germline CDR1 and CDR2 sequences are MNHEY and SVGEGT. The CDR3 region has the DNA TGTGCCAGCAGTTACACTTGGCCAGAATCCGTGGATGAAGCTTTCTTT. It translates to CASSYTWPESVDEAFF.

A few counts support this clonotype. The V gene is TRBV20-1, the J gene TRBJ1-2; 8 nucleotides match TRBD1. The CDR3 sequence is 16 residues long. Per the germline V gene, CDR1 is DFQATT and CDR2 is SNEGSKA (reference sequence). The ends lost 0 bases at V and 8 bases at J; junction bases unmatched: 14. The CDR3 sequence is CSARDRNRGLRDGYTF. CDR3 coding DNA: TGCAGTGCTAGAGATCGGAACAGGGGGTTGAGAGACGGCTACACCTTC.

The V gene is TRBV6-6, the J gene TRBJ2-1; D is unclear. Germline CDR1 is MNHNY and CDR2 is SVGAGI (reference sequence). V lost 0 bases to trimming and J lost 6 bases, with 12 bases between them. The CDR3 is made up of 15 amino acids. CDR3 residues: CASSYSKPRSNEQFF. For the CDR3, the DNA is TGTGCCAGCAGTTACTCGAAACCCCGGTCCAATGAGCAGTTCTTC.

The CDR3 nucleotides read TGTGCCAGCAGTTTCACCTCCTCTGGAAACACCATATATTTT. This sequence encodes CASSFTSSGNTIYF. The rearrangement uses TRBV28 and TRBJ1-3; no clear D gene. Trimming took 3 bases from V and 0 from J, leaving 6 bases between them. Per germline, CDR1 MDHEN and CDR2 SYDVKM. This CDR3 comprises 14 residues.

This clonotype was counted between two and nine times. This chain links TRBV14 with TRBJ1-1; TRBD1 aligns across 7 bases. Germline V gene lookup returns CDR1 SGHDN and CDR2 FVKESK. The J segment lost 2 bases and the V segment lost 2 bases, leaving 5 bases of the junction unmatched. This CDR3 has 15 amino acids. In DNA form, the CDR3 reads TGTGCCAGCAGCCAAAGGACAGGCCGAAACACTGAAGCTTTCTTT. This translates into CASSQRTGRNTEAFF.

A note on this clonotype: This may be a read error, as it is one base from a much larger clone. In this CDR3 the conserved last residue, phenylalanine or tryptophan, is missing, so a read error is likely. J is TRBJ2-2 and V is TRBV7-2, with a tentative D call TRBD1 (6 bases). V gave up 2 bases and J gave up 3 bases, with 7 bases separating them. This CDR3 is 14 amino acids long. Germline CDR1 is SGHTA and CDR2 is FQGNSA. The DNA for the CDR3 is TGTGCCAGCAGCTTATGGACAGACACCGGGGAGCTGTTTCTT. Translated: CASSLWTDTGELFL.

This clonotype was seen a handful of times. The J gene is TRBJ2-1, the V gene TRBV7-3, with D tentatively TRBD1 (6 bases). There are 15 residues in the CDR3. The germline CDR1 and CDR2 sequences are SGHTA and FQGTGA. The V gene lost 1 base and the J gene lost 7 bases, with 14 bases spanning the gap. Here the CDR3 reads CASSLSPGETNEQFF. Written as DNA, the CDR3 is TGTGCCAGCAGCTTAAGTCCAGGGGAGACAAATGAGCAGTTCTTC.

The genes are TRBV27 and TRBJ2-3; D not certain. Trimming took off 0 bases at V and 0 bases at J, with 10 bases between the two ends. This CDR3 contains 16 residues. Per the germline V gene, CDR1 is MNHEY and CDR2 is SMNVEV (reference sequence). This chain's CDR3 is CASSLSPGSSTDTQYF. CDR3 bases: TGTGCCAGCAGTTTATCTCCCGGGTCTAGCACAGATACGCAGTATTTT.

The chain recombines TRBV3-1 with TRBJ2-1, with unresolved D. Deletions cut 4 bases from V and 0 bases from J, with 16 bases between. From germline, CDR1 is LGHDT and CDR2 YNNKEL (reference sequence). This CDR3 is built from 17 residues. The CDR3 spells CASSLNHRASSYNEQFF. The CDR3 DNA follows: TGTGCCAGCAGCCTGAACCACCGGGCGAGCTCCTACAATGAGCAGTTCTTC.

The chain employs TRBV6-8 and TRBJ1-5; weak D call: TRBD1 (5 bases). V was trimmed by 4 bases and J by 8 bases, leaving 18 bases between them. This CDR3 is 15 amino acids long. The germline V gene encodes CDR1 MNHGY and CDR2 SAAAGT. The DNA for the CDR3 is TGTGCCAGCAGTTTCCGACAGACCGGGAATGAGCCCCAGCATTTT. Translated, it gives CASSFRQTGNEPQHF.